A single TCR beta chain is shown here with its context. It has no known antigen specificity. The input lacks base qualities; no much larger clone sits a single base away. These data belong to a study of blood T cell repertoires in COVID-19 (dated by TCRdb to about 2020). For the study in its entirety: Collaborator samples came from the United States, Italy and Spain and covered acute and convalescent phases of COVID-19. The samples were drawn from the first 160 participants of the ongoing ImmuneRACE study and from 950 to 1,500 subjects provided by 6 global collaborators. Deeply sampled blood TCRbeta repertoires from subjects exposed to, actively infected with, or recovered from COVID-19 were included in the dataset. The prospective study material was composed of cDNA or gDNA derived from T cells, B-cell-depleted T cells, or PBMCs. The repertoires were made available in a free public database intended to serve as a resource for research on the immune response to SARS-CoV-2. Where available, HLA class I and class II types were taken from metadata supplied by the sample provider and were not determined by assay-based typing. A de-identified subject ID, COVID-19 status, age in years and sex were almost always included in the sample metadata. Overall study outcomes, separate from this receptor: The quantity of clinical and demographic metadata differed by source and by participant and was supplied without curation.

The CDR3 goes from the cysteine to the phenylalanine over 14 residues. Only the CDR3 portion is preserved as DNA: 42 bases, with reading frame beginning at the first base. Sequences MNHEY (CDR1) and SVGAGI (CDR2) are obtained from the germline V gene. Trimming costs V 6 bases and J 4 bases, and their ends lie 16 bases apart. Participants in the prospective study were aged about 18 to 100 years, lived in 24 United States geographic areas, and enrolled through a virtual design. To assign participants to cohorts, the prospective study relied on clinical history that participants themselves reported in a screening survey and a study questionnaire. Each participant in the prospective study had whole blood, serum and a nasopharyngeal or oropharyngeal swab collected by mobile phlebotomists. Additional blood draws and questionnaires over an approximately two-month period could optionally be provided by prospective study participants. Prospective study blood samples were shipped either frozen or at room temperature before DNA extraction.

TCRbeta CDR3 regions were amplified from genomic DNA by means of the immunoSEQ Assay, a bias-controlled multiplex PCR. The study's own analysis went as follows. Nucleated cell counts per sample were estimated from amplification of reference gene primers within the assay. Sequence reads were collapsed and filtered to measure the absolute abundance of every unique TCRbeta CDR3 rearrangement. For each sample, productive Simpson clonality was calculated as the square root of Simpson's diversity index across productive rearrangements. This immuneACCESS table, as held by TCRdb, lists in-frame sequences with V and J called but not all clones. Of the missing ones, under half trace to an unresolved V gene in checked studies; the others have no known cause. V, J and clone size derive from that table, while D and trimming were established from the DNA sequence. The sample data list 140,000 to 150,000 clones, and 88% of these were observed just once. In total, the top ten clones hold 0.95% to 1.5% of the sample.

This sequence was found in a woman in her twenties or thirties with acute COVID-19. Sequencing input: PBMCs or T cells enriched from blood (not recorded which). The chain joins TRBV6-5 to TRBJ2-7, with TRBD1 perhaps the D gene, on 5 matching bases. The CDR3 has the sequence CASSKDRASYEQYF. The sequenced DNA is TGTGCCAGCAGCAAAGACAGAGCATCATACGAGCAGTACTTC.